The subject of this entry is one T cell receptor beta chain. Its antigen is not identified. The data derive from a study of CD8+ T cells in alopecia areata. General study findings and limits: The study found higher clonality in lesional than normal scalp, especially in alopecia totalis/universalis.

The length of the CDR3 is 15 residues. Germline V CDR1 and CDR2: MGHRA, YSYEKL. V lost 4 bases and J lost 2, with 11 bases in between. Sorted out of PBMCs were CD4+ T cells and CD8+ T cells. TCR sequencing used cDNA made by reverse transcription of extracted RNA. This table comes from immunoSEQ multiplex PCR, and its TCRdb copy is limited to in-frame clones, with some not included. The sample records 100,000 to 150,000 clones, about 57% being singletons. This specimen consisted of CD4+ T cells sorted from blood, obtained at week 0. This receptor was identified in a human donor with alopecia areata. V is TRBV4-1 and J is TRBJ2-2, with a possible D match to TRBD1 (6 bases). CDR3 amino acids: CASSPDRTNTGELFF. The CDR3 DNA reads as TGCGCCAGCAGCCCCGACAGGACCAACACCGGGGAGCTGTTTTTT.